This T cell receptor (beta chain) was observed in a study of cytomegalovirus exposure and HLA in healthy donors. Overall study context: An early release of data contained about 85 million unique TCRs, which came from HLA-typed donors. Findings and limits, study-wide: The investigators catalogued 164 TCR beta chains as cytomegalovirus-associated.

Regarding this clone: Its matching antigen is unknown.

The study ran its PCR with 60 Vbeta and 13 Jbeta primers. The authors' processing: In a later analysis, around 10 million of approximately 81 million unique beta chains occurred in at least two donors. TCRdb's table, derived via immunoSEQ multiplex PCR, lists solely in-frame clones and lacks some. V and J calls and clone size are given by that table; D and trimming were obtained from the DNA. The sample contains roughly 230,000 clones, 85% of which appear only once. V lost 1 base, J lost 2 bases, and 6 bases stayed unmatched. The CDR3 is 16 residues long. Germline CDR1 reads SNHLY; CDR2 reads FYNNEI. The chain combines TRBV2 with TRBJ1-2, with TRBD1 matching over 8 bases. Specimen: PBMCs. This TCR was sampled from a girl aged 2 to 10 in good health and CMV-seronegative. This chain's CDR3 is CASSEGTGRFNYGYTF. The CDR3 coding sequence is TGTGCCAGCAGTGAAGGGACAGGGAGGTTCAACTATGGCTACACCTTC.